These T cell receptor beta chains were read from a single sample in a study of CD8+CD57+ T cells in acquired aplastic anemia. MiXCR, applied by TCRdb to the reads, yields one record per CDR3 protein. This sample has 150,000 or so distinct CDR3 sequences; 55% to 75% occur once, and the top ten carry 35% to 50%. Sample: sorted CD4+, CD8+, or CD8+CD57+ T cells (not recorded which) from PBMCs. All receptors derive from a human donor in good health. The CDR3 runs from the conserved cysteine through the conserved F or W. D genes are given only for firm matches. Size is stated for part of the rows, as once, few or many counts, or as a class when the clone is expanded.

V gene	J gene	clone size	D gene	CDR3 protein	CDR3 DNA
TRBV15	TRBJ2-2	-	-	CATSRDGTANTEELFF	TGCGCCACCAGCAGAGACGGGACCGCGAACACCGAGGAGCTGTTTTTT
TRBV7-9	TRBJ1-6	once	-	CASSPSETHSPLHF	TGTGCCAGCAGCCCCTCAGAAACTCACTCACCCCTCCACTTT
TRBV7-9	TRBJ2-1	-	-	CASLLYFDNEQFF	TGTGCCAGCTTACTGTACTTCGACAATGAGCAGTTCTTC
TRBV14	TRBJ1-2	-	-	CASSQAQGENTF	TGTGCCAGCAGCCAAGCACAGGGCGAAAACACCTTC
TRBV24-1	TRBJ1-2	many	TRBD1	CATLTRGQCYTF	TGTGCCACCCTTACCAGGGGGCAGTGCTACACCTTC
TRBV10-3	TRBJ1-6	-	TRBD1	CAIRDRGNRNSPLHF	TGTGCCATCAGGGACAGGGGAAATCGGAATTCACCCCTCCACTTT
TRBV6-5	TRBJ1-5	-	-	CASSVVRDGNQPQHF	TGTGCCAGCAGTGTGGTCAGGGATGGCAATCAGCCCCAGCATTTT
TRBV29-1	TRBJ2-3	many	-	CSVGPSPRQDTQYF	TGCAGCGTTGGACCCTCTCCGCGTCAAGATACGCAGTATTTT
TRBV20-1	TRBJ1-6	-	-	CSARDLGQGENSPLHF	TGCAGTGCTAGAGATCTAGGTCAGGGTGAGAATTCACCCCTCCACTTT
TRBV19	TRBJ2-3	once	-	CASSKIEGGTDTQYF	TGTGCCAGTAGTAAAATTGAGGGTGGCACAGATACGCAGTATTTT
TRBV7-9	TRBJ2-7	-	-	CASSLVDSYEQYF	TGTGCCAGCAGCTTAGTCGACAGCTACGAGCAGTACTTC
TRBV20-1	TRBJ2-7	-	TRBD2	CSARGGKGQRHEQYF	TGCAGTGCTAGGGGGGGGAAAGGGCAACGACACGAGCAGTACTTC
TRBV5-6	TRBJ2-2	once	-	CASSWGATNTGELFF	TGTGCCAGCAGCTGGGGGGCGACGAACACCGGGGAGCTGTTTTTT
TRBV7-9	TRBJ1-2	-	TRBD1	CASSPTGTYGYTF	TGTGCCAGCAGCCCGACAGGGACCTATGGCTACACCTTC
TRBV18	TRBJ1-5	-	-	CASSPTRDLNQPQHF	TGTGCCAGCTCACCCACACGAGACCTCAATCAGCCCCAGCATTTT
TRBV2	TRBJ2-7	few	-	CASSESPGDDEQYF	TGTGCCAGCAGTGAGTCCCCAGGGGATGACGAGCAGTACTTC
TRBV6-5	TRBJ2-7	many	TRBD2	CASSYSGTGGIYEQYF	TGTGCCAGCAGTTACTCAGGAACGGGAGGAATCTACGAGCAGTACTTC
TRBV12-3/TRBV12-4	TRBJ2-7	-	-	CASSFHLYEQYF	TGTGCCAGCAGTTTCCACCTCTACGAGCAGTACTTC
TRBV6-1	TRBJ1-2	-	TRBD1	CASSEGTGDYGYTF	TGTGCCAGCAGTGAAGGGACAGGCGACTATGGCTACACCTTC
TRBV10-3	TRBJ2-7	-	-	CAISKRTPSSYEQYF	TGTGCCATCTCGAAGAGGACACCGAGCTCCTACGAGCAGTACTTC
TRBV9	TRBJ2-7	-	TRBD1	CASSPTDRDPYEQYF	TGTGCCAGCAGCCCGACCGACAGGGATCCTTACGAGCAGTACTTC
TRBV25-1	TRBJ2-7	-	-	CAIEQGVKQYF	TGTGCCATAGAACAGGGTGTGAAGCAGTACTTC
TRBV7-8	TRBJ2-2	few	-	CASSPHENLAGELFF	TGTGCCAGCAGCCCACACGAAAATTTGGCCGGGGAGCTGTTTTTT
TRBV24-1	TRBJ2-7	few	-	CATSDPGGTMRDEQYF	TGTGCCACCAGTGATCCTGGGGGGACCATGAGGGACGAGCAGTACTTC
TRBV10-3	TRBJ2-7	-	-	CATQMGQESYEQYF	TGTGCCACTCAAATGGGGCAGGAATCCTACGAGCAGTACTTC
TRBV24-1	TRBJ2-2	few	-	CATSDYTGELFF	TGTGCCACCAGTGATTATACCGGGGAGCTGTTTTTT
TRBV25-1	TRBJ2-7	many	-	CASSVGSPYEQYF	TGTGCCAGCAGTGTCGGGAGTCCTTACGAGCAGTACTTC
TRBV2	TRBJ1-6	-	TRBD1	CASSPDRGRLDSPLHF	TGTGCCAGCTCCCCGGACAGGGGGCGTTTGGATTCACCCCTCCACTTT
TRBV24-1	TRBJ2-1	-	TRBD1	CATSLGQGGYNEQFF	TGTGCCACCAGCTTAGGACAGGGGGGATACAATGAGCAGTTCTTC
TRBV7-9	TRBJ2-1	-	TRBD1	CASSAPGQSYNEQFF	TGTGCCAGCAGCGCGCCGGGACAGTCCTATAATGAGCAGTTCTTC
TRBV12-3/TRBV12-4	TRBJ2-3	many	TRBD2	CASSLSSGRSDTQYF	TGTGCCAGCAGTTTATCCAGCGGGAGATCAGATACGCAGTATTTT
TRBV5-1	TRBJ2-1	-	-	CASSLGGNEAGYNEQFF	TGCGCCAGCAGCTTGGGGGGTAATGAGGCAGGTTACAATGAGCAGTTCTTC
TRBV10-2	TRBJ2-7	-	TRBD1	CASRDWDRGHEQYF	TGCGCCAGCAGAGATTGGGACAGGGGACACGAGCAGTACTTC
TRBV19	TRBJ2-7	few	-	CASSTGEGLREQYF	TGTGCCAGTAGTACAGGGGAGGGTCTGAGGGAGCAGTACTTC
TRBV7-2	TRBJ2-5	-	-	CASSLDRARQETQYF	TGTGCCAGCAGCTTAGATCGGGCTAGGCAAGAGACCCAGTACTTC
TRBV19	TRBJ2-3	-	-	CASRDTGPDTQYF	TGTGCCAGTAGGGACACAGGGCCCGATACGCAGTATTTT
TRBV2	TRBJ1-1	-	-	CASSVGVSHTEAFF	TGTGCCAGCAGTGTAGGAGTGTCTCACACTGAAGCTTTCTTT
TRBV24-1	TRBJ1-1	-	TRBD1	CATTLGQGTEAFF	TGTGCCACCACCTTAGGACAGGGGACTGAAGCTTTCTTT
TRBV24-1	TRBJ2-2	few	-	CATSDRTGLFF	TGTGCCACCAGTGATCGTACAGGGCTGTTTTTT